These 28 T cell receptor beta chains originate from one sample sequenced in a study of blood T cell repertoires in COVID-19. Generated by immunoSEQ multiplex PCR, the TCRdb table keeps only in-frame clones and is missing some. The sample lists around 280,000 clones, around 87% seen once, with 1.7% in the top ten. Sequencing was performed on PBMCs or T cells enriched from blood (not recorded which). Receptors originate from a woman in her late teens or twenties with acute COVID-19.

The CDR3 sequence is CASSQAGADNEQFF. CDR3 coding DNA: TGTGCCAGCAGTCAGGCAGGCGCAGACAATGAGCAGTTCTTC. This chain connects TRBV6-6 to TRBJ2-1; D unresolved. The CDR3 is 14 amino acids. Germline CDR1 MNHNY, CDR2 SVGAGI (reference sequence). Trimming stripped 5 bases from V and 5 bases from J, with 13 bases between.

The genes are TRBV27 and TRBJ2-1; 8 nucleotides align to TRBD2. This CDR3 contains 15 residues. Germline values: CDR1 MNHEY, CDR2 SMNVEV (reference sequence). Trimming cost V 6 bases and J 7 bases; bases outside gene matches: 11. Here the CDR3 reads CASRLQAGGFNEQFF. DNA of the CDR3: TGTGCCAGCAGGCTACAGGCGGGAGGTTTTAATGAGCAGTTCTTC.

The chain couples TRBV6-6 to TRBJ1-6, with D perhaps matching TRBD1 (6 bases). V dropped 5 bases and J dropped 3 bases, with 14 bases sitting between them. Per germline, CDR1 MNHNY and CDR2 SVGAGI (reference sequence). The CDR3 contains 16 residues. This CDR3 reads CASSRGDRFYNSPLHF. The CDR3 bases are TGTGCCAGCAGTCGAGGAGACAGGTTCTATAATTCACCCCTCCACTTT.

The CDR3 DNA sequence: TGTGCCAGCAAAGTAGGGGGAGCGTATGGCTACACCTTC. Translated: CASKVGGAYGYTF. This chain connects TRBV28 to TRBJ1-2, with a tentative D call TRBD1 (6 bases). Between the trimmed V and J ends, which lost 7 bases and 5 bases, there was a span of 14 bases. This CDR3 has 13 residues. CDR1 is MDHEN, CDR2 SYDVKM, per germline.

Comment on this clone: Other DNA variants within this sample encode the same CDR3. The chain links TRBV5-6 to TRBJ1-1; D remains ambiguous. The germline V and J ends were trimmed by 0 bases and 0 bases, with 6 bases remaining between them. This CDR3 is built from 14 residues. Germline-derived CDR1 and CDR2 are SGHDT and YYEEEE. The CDR3 reads CASSLGSLNTEAFF. The CDR3 nucleotides read TGTGCCAGCAGCTTGGGGAGCCTGAACACTGAAGCTTTCTTT.

The rearrangement uses TRBV29-1 and TRBJ2-2; 10 nucleotides match TRBD2. The V gene's germline CDR1 is SQVTM and CDR2 ANQGSEA. The V gene end was trimmed by 4 bases and the J gene end by 1 base; junction bases not matched to a gene: 0. The CDR3 extends over 14 amino acids. The CDR3 DNA sequence: TGCAGCGTTGGGACTAGCGGGAACACCGGGGAGCTGTTTTTT. Translating gives CSVGTSGNTGELFF.

J is TRBJ2-3 and V is TRBV5-6, with D uncertain. Per germline, CDR1 SGHDT and CDR2 YYEEEE. This CDR3 is built from 14 residues. Trimming pared 2 bases from V and 2 bases from J, leaving 9 bases between. The CDR3 protein is CASSFYGPTDTQYF. In DNA form, the CDR3 reads TGTGCCAGCAGCTTTTATGGCCCCACAGATACGCAGTATTTT.

This clone has just a few counts. The DNA of the CDR3 is TGTGCCAGCAGTTACTCGGGACAGCCGGCGGGCTACACCTTC. The encoded protein is CASSYSGQPAGYTF. The chain uses TRBV6-5 and TRBJ1-2, with 7 bases identical to TRBD1. Germline CDR1 and CDR2: MNHEY and SVGAGI. Losses at the gene ends were 0 bases for V and 8 bases for J; bases not matched to a gene: 6. The CDR3 runs to 14 residues.

The V call is TRBV9, the J call TRBJ2-7; perhaps TRBD1 as D (6 bases). Trimming removed 0 bases from V and 6 bases from J, with 16 bases in between. CDR1 is SGDLS, CDR2 YYNGEE, per germline. The CDR3 has 15 amino acids. The DNA of the CDR3 is TGTGCCAGCAGCGTAGGGGCAGGGGAAGATGGCGAGCAGTACTTC. This sequence encodes CASSVGAGEDGEQYF.

This clone was found once. In DNA form, the CDR3 reads TGTGCCAGCAGTGAATCCCGGAGGGACGGCTACACCTTC. Its translation: CASSESRRDGYTF. V gene TRBV25-1 combines with J gene TRBJ1-2, with TRBD1 as a possible D gene (5 bases). There are 13 residues in the CDR3. V shed 1 base and J shed 8 bases, with 11 bases lying between them. CDR1 MGHDK and CDR2 SYGVNS come from the germline V gene.

The V gene is TRBV3-1 (or the pseudogene TRBV3-2), the J gene TRBJ1-2; tentative D call: TRBD1 (5 bases). The CDR3 spans 14 residues. Germline CDR1 LGHDT, CDR2 YNNKEL (reference sequence). Between the trimmed V and J ends, which lost 4 bases and 7 bases, there was a span of 16 bases. This CDR3 reads CASSRSGGEGGYTF. CDR3 sequence (DNA): TGTGCCAGCAGCCGATCAGGAGGGGAGGGTGGCTACACCTTC.

The V and J genes are TRBV20-1 and TRBJ2-1, with 8 nucleotides matching TRBD2. Per the germline V gene, CDR1 is DFQATT and CDR2 is SNEGSKA (reference sequence). CDR3 size: 11 residues. V dropped 6 bases and J dropped 7; count of bases not matched to a gene: 2. This CDR3 is CSASGGNEQFF. DNA for the CDR3: TGCAGTGCGAGCGGGGGTAATGAGCAGTTCTTC.

CDR3 residues: CASSQGRETQYF. CDR3 in DNA: TGTGCCAGCTCCCAGGGCCGCGAGACCCAGTACTTC. The rearrangement joins TRBV18 to TRBJ2-5, with a possible D match to TRBD1 (5 bases). The germline CDR1 and CDR2 sequences are KGHSH and LQKENI. This CDR3 has 12 amino acids. V lost 6 bases to trimming and J lost 5 bases, with 10 bases between them. The variable domain in full, with the rest retrieved from reference TRBV18 and TRBJ2-5, is NAGVMQNPRHLVRRRGQEARLRCSPMKGHSHVYWYRQLPEEGLKFMVYLQKENIIDESGMPKERFSAEFPKEGPSILRIQQVVRGDSAAYFCASSQGRETQYFGPGTRLLVL.

A note on this clone: Other nucleotide sequences from this sample produce the same CDR3. This chain joins TRBV3-1 (or the pseudogene TRBV3-2) and TRBJ2-7, with 13 nucleotides matching TRBD2. CDR1 and CDR2 from the germline V gene are LGHDT and YNNKEL (reference sequence). V trimming: 4 bases; J trimming: 3 bases; junction bases outside the gene matches: 3. This CDR3 region has 15 residues. CDR3 in DNA: TGTGCCAGCAGCCTCGGGACTAGCGGGAACTACGAGCAGTACTTC. It is translated as CASSLGTSGNYEQYF.

The chain joins TRBV5-4 to TRBJ1-1; D is perhaps TRBD1 (5 bases). The CDR3 is 16 amino acids. CDR1 SGHNT and CDR2 YYREEE come from the germline V gene (reference sequence). V shed 0 bases and J shed 6 bases, with 18 bases lying between them. In DNA form, the CDR3 reads TGTGCCAGCAGCTTGGTGCCCGACAGACCCTCATCTGAAGCTTTCTTT. Translation gives CASSLVPDRPSSEAFF.

The chain links TRBV7-2 to TRBJ1-4; maybe TRBD1 (6 bases). Trimming shortened V by 5 bases and J by 13 bases, and 17 bases separated the two germline ends. Germline values: CDR1 SGHTA, CDR2 FQGNSA. This CDR3 is 13 amino acids long. CDR3 region: CASSLSTGSSLFF. CDR3 bases: TGTGCCAGCAGCCTTAGCACAGGGTCGTCACTGTTTTTT.

This clone was counted a single time. V is TRBV13 and J is TRBJ2-3; 11 bases line up with TRBD2. The germline V gene has CDR1 PRHDT and CDR2 FYEKMQ (reference sequence). J lost 6 bases, V lost 5 bases, and 13 bases had no gene match. CDR3 size: 17 residues. CDR3 nucleotides: TGTGCCAGCAGCGCGCCACTAGGGACTAGCGGTGGGGATACGCAGTATTTT. Amino acid sequence: CASSAPLGTSGGDTQYF.

The V gene is TRBV7-2, the J gene TRBJ2-1, with 8 nucleotides matching TRBD2. Germline loops: CDR1 SGHTA, CDR2 FQGNSA. V dropped 0 bases and J dropped 0; count of bases not matched to a gene: 4. The CDR3 loop spans 17 amino acids. CDR3 loop: CASSLAPGLASYNEQFF. CDR3 nucleotide sequence: TGTGCCAGCAGCTTAGCGCCTGGACTAGCCTCCTACAATGAGCAGTTCTTC. Filled out from reference TRBV7-2 and TRBJ2-1, the complete variable domain reads GAGVSQSPSNKVTEKGKDVELRCDPISGHTALYWYRQSLGQGLEFLIYFQGNSAPDKSGLPSDRFSAERTGGSVSTLTIQRTQQEDSAVYLCASSLAPGLASYNEQFFGPGTRLTVL.

The chain links TRBV3-1 (or the pseudogene TRBV3-2) to TRBJ2-7, with TRBD2 matching 8 bases. CDR3 length: 16 residues. The V and J ends lost 5 bases and 3 bases, in that order; junction bases with no gene match: 12. Germline V CDR1 and CDR2: LGHDT, YNNKEL (reference sequence). CDR3 nucleotides: TGTGCCAGCAGCACACGAACCGGGACTAGGTTCTACGAGCAGTACTTC. This translates into CASSTRTGTRFYEQYF.

This rearrangement joins TRBV28 to TRBJ2-1; unclear D gene. Germline V CDR1 and CDR2: MDHEN, SYDVKM. The length of the CDR3 is 16 residues. The V gene lost 5 bases and the J gene lost 6 bases, with 20 bases spanning the gap. The CDR3 sequence: CASSPNEPTPRNEQFF. CDR3 sequence (DNA): TGTGCCAGCAGTCCTAACGAACCTACCCCCCGCAATGAGCAGTTCTTC.

This chain links TRBV27 with TRBJ1-1; D is possibly TRBD1 (5 bases). The CDR3 length is 13 residues. The V end was cut by 6 bases, the J end by 7 bases, with 15 bases between. Germline lookup yields CDR1 MNHEY and CDR2 SMNVEV (reference sequence). The CDR3 protein is CASRSTGSLEAFF. DNA for the CDR3: TGTGCCAGCAGATCTACAGGTTCTCTTGAAGCTTTCTTT.

The chain employs TRBV30 and TRBJ2-1; D gene ambiguous. This CDR3 region has 14 residues. V was pared by 2 bases and J by 9 bases, with 17 bases between. Per the germline V gene, CDR1 is GTSNPN and CDR2 is SVGIG (reference sequence). CDR3 amino acids: CAWSQASRFGEQFF. CDR3 DNA: TGTGCCTGGAGTCAAGCGTCAAGATTTGGTGAGCAGTTCTTC.

J is TRBJ2-1 and V is TRBV27; possible D gene TRBD2, 6 bases. This CDR3 comprises 12 residues. The germline V gene encodes CDR1 MNHEY and CDR2 SMNVEV (reference sequence). Between the trimmed V and J ends, which lost 5 bases and 12 bases, there was a span of 14 bases. The CDR3 nucleotides read TGTGCCAGCAGTAGAACTAGCCACCGGCAGTTCTTC. Protein product: CASSRTSHRQFF.

V and J are TRBV29-1 and TRBJ2-3; 9 bases line up with TRBD1. This CDR3 has 16 amino acids. The germline V gene encodes CDR1 SQVTM and CDR2 ANQGSEA. V was pared by 7 bases and J by 4 bases, with 15 bases of the junction left unmatched. In nucleotides, the CDR3 is TGCAGCGCTGGAACGGACAGGGGTTCCGCCTCAGATACGCAGTATTTT. It encodes CSAGTDRGSASDTQYF.

V usage is TRBV10-3 and J usage is TRBJ2-7, with 9 nucleotides matching TRBD1. CDR1 is ENHRY and CDR2 is SYGVKD in the germline V gene. Unmatched junction bases numbered 2, after V lost 4 bases and J lost 4 bases. CDR3 size: 13 residues. The CDR3 protein is CAISGDRVYEQYF. CDR3 coding DNA: TGTGCCATCAGTGGGGACAGGGTTTACGAGCAGTACTTC.

Remarks on this clone: Other nucleotide sequences from this sample produce the same CDR3. This chain uses TRBV6-5 with TRBJ2-1; 11 bases align to TRBD2. With V trimmed by 6 bases and J by 4 bases, 5 bases remained unmatched. This CDR3 has 15 residues. Germline V CDR1 and CDR2: MNHEY, SVGAGI. Here the CDR3 reads CASSSGTSGYNEQFF. Here the CDR3 DNA reads TGTGCCAGCAGCTCCGGGACTAGCGGTTACAATGAGCAGTTCTTC.

V and J are TRBV11-2 and TRBJ2-1; 7 bases map to TRBD2. From germline, CDR1 is SGHAT and CDR2 FQNNGV. The CDR3 totals 17 residues. J gave up 8 bases and V 4 bases, and 17 bases lay outside the gene matches. The CDR3: CASSWRTSPGTGDEQFF. The CDR3 region has the DNA TGTGCCAGCAGCTGGCGGACTAGTCCTGGGACCGGCGATGAGCAGTTCTTC.

This sequence joins TRBV24-1 and TRBJ2-3; TRBD1 agrees at 8 bases. The CDR3 runs 15 residues. Germline V gene sequence: CDR1 KGHDR, CDR2 SFDVKD. The junction had 4 bases not matched to a gene; V was cut back by 6 bases and J by 0 bases. The CDR3 nucleotides are TGTGCCACCAGTATGGGACAGGCCAGCACAGATACGCAGTATTTT. Translation: CATSMGQASTDTQYF.